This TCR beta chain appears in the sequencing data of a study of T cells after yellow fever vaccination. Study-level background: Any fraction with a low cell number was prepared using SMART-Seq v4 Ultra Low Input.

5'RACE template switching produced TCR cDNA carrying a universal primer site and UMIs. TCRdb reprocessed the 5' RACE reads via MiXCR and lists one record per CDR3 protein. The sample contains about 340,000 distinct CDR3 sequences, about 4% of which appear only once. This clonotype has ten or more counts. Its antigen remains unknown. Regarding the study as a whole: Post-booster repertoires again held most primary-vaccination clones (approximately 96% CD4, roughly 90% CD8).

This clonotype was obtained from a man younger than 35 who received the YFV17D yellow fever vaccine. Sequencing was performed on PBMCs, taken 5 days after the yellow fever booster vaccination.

CDR3: CASSPSGGQDTQYF. The DNA for the CDR3 is TGTGCCAGCAGTCCCAGTGGGGGACAAGATACGCAGTATTTT. V and J are TRBV28 and TRBJ2-3; the D gene is possibly TRBD1 (6 bases). The CDR3 spans 14 residues. With 5 bases removed from V and 5 bases from J, the gap between germline ends came to 14 bases. CDR1 is MDHEN, CDR2 SYDVKM, per germline.